Following are 27 T cell receptor beta chains from one sample sequenced in a study of cytomegalovirus exposure and HLA in healthy donors. With 60 Vbeta and 13 Jbeta primers, the PCR was carried out. Profiling relied on immunoSEQ multiplex PCR, and the TCRdb table lists in-frame clones only, not all of them. The sample carries over 120,000 clones, roughly 10% recorded once. Sequencing used PBMCs. The receptors originated from a man in his fifties in good health and CMV-seronegative.

This clone was counted between two and nine times. V gene TRBV9 combines with J gene TRBJ2-3, with TRBD2 identical over 7 bases. Germline trimming cut 7 bases from V and 6 bases from J; bases unmatched to any gene: 14. Germline CDR1 reads SGDLS; CDR2 reads YYNGEE. This CDR3 comprises 15 residues. CDR3 protein: CASALADPVVDTQYF. In DNA, the CDR3 is TGTGCCAGCGCCCTAGCGGACCCCGTAGTGGATACGCAGTATTTT.

About this clone: Other DNA sequences in this specimen translate into the identical CDR3. The chain recombines TRBV6-5 with TRBJ2-1; TRBD2 matches 9 bases. CDR3 length: 13 amino acids. The junction had 3 bases not matched to a gene; V was cut back by 6 bases and J by 6 bases. The V gene's germline CDR1 is MNHEY and CDR2 SVGAGI. In nucleotides, the CDR3 is TGTGCCAGCAGACTAGCGGGCCCCAATGAGCAGTTCTTC. Encoded protein: CASRLAGPNEQFF.

V and J are TRBV29-1 and TRBJ1-1, with TRBD1 as a possible D gene (5 bases). Between the trimmed V and J ends, which lost 6 bases and 5 bases, there was a span of 16 bases. Germline CDR1 and CDR2: SQVTM and ANQGSEA. This CDR3 contains 13 residues. The CDR3 DNA reads TGCAGCGTGATGACCCCAGGGTTGACTGAAGCTTTCTTT. Protein: CSVMTPGLTEAFF.

The rearrangement links TRBV19 to TRBJ1-1; 7 bases align to TRBD1. Trimming took 3 bases from V and 1 from J; bases not matched to a gene: 2. Germline V gives CDR1 LNHDA, CDR2 SQIVND (reference sequence). This CDR3 has 14 residues. CDR3 nucleotide sequence: TGTGCCAGTAGTATTGGGGACAGGAACACTGAAGCTTTCTTT. It translates to CASSIGDRNTEAFF.

This clone came up a few times. V usage is TRBV6-5 and J usage is TRBJ2-2, with D possibly being TRBD2 (5 bases). From germline, CDR1 is MNHEY and CDR2 SVGAGI. Trimming removed 2 bases from V and 0 bases from J, with 10 bases in between. The CDR3 length is 16 residues. CDR3 protein: CASSYGGRANTGELFF. The CDR3, as DNA: TGTGCCAGCAGTTACGGAGGTCGCGCGAACACCGGGGAGCTGTTTTTT.

The genes are TRBV10-2 and TRBJ1-2; D call uncertain. This CDR3 is built from 14 residues. Between the trimmed V and J ends, which lost 3 bases and 4 bases, there was a span of 12 bases. Germline V CDR1 and CDR2: WSHSY, SAAADI. DNA of the CDR3: TGCGCCAGCAGTGACCAAGGACTTGGCTATGGCTACACCTTC. This codes for CASSDQGLGYGYTF.

The chain couples TRBV10-1 to TRBJ2-7; D ambiguous. Trimming took off 0 bases at V and 4 bases at J, with 4 bases between the two ends. The CDR3 has 12 amino acids. The germline CDR1 and CDR2 sequences are WNHNN and SYGVQD (reference sequence). In nucleotides, the CDR3 is TGCGCCAGCAGTGAGTCGTTATACGAGCAGTACTTC. Protein sequence: CASSESLYEQYF.

This clone turned up a few times. The chain carries TRBV5-6 and TRBJ1-2; a weak D match, TRBD1 (5 bases). V dropped 1 base and J dropped 5 bases, with 12 bases sitting between them. Per the germline V gene, CDR1 is SGHDT and CDR2 is YYEEEE. The CDR3 consists of 14 residues. CDR3 DNA: TGTGCCAGCAGCTTGTGGCAGGGTGAATATGGCTACACCTTC. Amino acids: CASSLWQGEYGYTF.

This sequence joins TRBV27 and TRBJ1-1, with D perhaps TRBD1 (5 bases). This CDR3 contains 14 residues. The germline CDR1 and CDR2 sequences are MNHEY and SMNVEV (reference sequence). Trimming removed 9 bases at V and 1 base at J, with 15 bases between. The CDR3 region is CARVNRRSNTEAFF. CDR3 sequence (DNA): TGTGCCAGAGTTAACAGGCGCTCGAACACTGAAGCTTTCTTT.

This clone was seen a handful of times. This chain links TRBV28 with TRBJ1-2; D is perhaps TRBD1 (5 bases). The V and J ends lost 1 base and 6 bases respectively, with 12 bases between them. CDR3 length: 14 residues. CDR1 is MDHEN and CDR2 is SYDVKM in the germline V gene. CDR3 DNA sequence: TGTGCCAGCAGTTTATTGTCAGGGTTAGATGGCTACACCTTC. Its translation is CASSLLSGLDGYTF.

This clone showed up just a few times. The rearrangement joins TRBV15 to TRBJ2-1; 7 bases fit TRBD1. The CDR3 consists of 16 residues. CDR1 is LNHNV, CDR2 YYDKDF, per germline (reference sequence). The V segment lost 1 base and the J segment 10 bases; nucleotides outside the gene matches: 13. The CDR3 DNA follows: TGTGCCACCAGCAGAGGAACGGCTCAGCCGGACAGGGAGCAGTTCTTC. Translation gives CATSRGTAQPDREQFF. Looking up the rest from reference TRBV15 and TRBJ2-1 gives the full variable domain: DAMVIQNPRYQVTQFGKPVTLSCSQTLNHNVMYWYQQKSSQAPKLLFHYYDKDFNNEADTPDNFQSRRPNTSFCFLDIRSPGLGDTAMYLCATSRGTAQPDREQFFGPGTRLTVL.

The sample holds a few counts of this clone. This chain connects TRBV11-1 to TRBJ1-1, with D hard to call. The CDR3 is 16 amino acids. CDR1 SGHAT and CDR2 FQDESV come from the germline V gene (reference sequence). Trimming took off 0 bases at V and 3 bases at J, with 14 bases between the two ends. CDR3 loop: CASSLAARSTYTEAFF. The CDR3 nucleotides are TGTGCCAGCAGCTTAGCGGCCCGTTCAACCTACACTGAAGCTTTCTTT.

V is TRBV7-9 and J is TRBJ2-2, with a possible D match to TRBD2 (5 bases). The germline CDR1 and CDR2 sequences are SEHNR and FQNEAQ (reference sequence). The CDR3 spans 16 residues. V lost 3 bases to trimming and J lost 3 bases, with 14 bases between them. Written as DNA, the CDR3 is TGTGCCAGCAGCTTGGGAGTGGGTTTTTACACCGGGGAGCTGTTTTTT. This sequence encodes CASSLGVGFYTGELFF.

The rearrangement joins TRBV5-4 to TRBJ1-3; possibly TRBD1 for D (5 bases). Germline CDR1 reads SGHNT; CDR2 reads YYREEE (reference sequence). With 2 bases removed from V and 8 bases from J, the gap between germline ends came to 8 bases. The CDR3 totals 12 residues. In DNA, the CDR3 is TGTGCCAGCAGCTTAGACAGACACACCATATATTTT. Translation: CASSLDRHTIYF.

About this clone: Germline is not matched at one junction end, which may reflect a read error. The gene calls are TRBV7-7 and TRBJ2-2; TRBD1 is a possible D gene (5 bases). CDR1 and CDR2 from the germline V gene are SSHAT and FNYEAQ (reference sequence). This CDR3 is built from 15 residues. CDR3 bases: TGTGCTAGCAGCTCAGGGCGGCTGCGGAACGGGGAGCTGTTTTTT. This codes for CASSSGRLRNGELFF. The whole variable domain, remainder taken from reference TRBV7-7 and TRBJ2-2, is GAGVSQSPRYKVTKRGQDVTLRCDPISSHATLYWYQQALGQGPEFLTYFNYEAQPDKSGLPSDRFSAERPEGSISTLTIQRTEQRDSAMYRCASSSGRLRNGELFFGEGSRLTVL.

This rearrangement joins TRBV2 to TRBJ2-1; possibly TRBD2 for D (6 bases). Trimming took off 9 bases at V and 1 base at J, with 16 bases between the two ends. CDR1 is SNHLY and CDR2 is FYNNEI in the germline V gene. The CDR3 has 15 amino acids. The CDR3 loop is CASRETPISYNEQFF. CDR3 in DNA: TGTGCCAGTCGGGAGACTCCCATTTCCTACAATGAGCAGTTCTTC.

Many counts were recorded for this clone. This chain joins TRBV5-1 and TRBJ1-6; D possibly corresponds to TRBD1 (5 bases). This CDR3 comprises 15 residues. The V gene's germline CDR1 is SGHRS and CDR2 YFSETQ. V dropped 4 bases and J dropped 8 bases, with 16 bases sitting between them. The DNA for the CDR3 is TGCGCCAGCAGCCTCGACAGCCCCGTTGATTCACCCCTCCACTTT. Its protein product is CASSLDSPVDSPLHF.

The rearrangement links TRBV5-1 to TRBJ1-2; perhaps TRBD1 as D (5 bases). The CDR3 has 15 amino acids. Germline V gene lookup returns CDR1 SGHRS and CDR2 YFSETQ. V lost 0 bases, J lost 2 bases, and 11 bases lay in between. The CDR3 reads CASSLAGGTNYGYTF. The CDR3 DNA reads as TGCGCCAGCAGCTTGGCCGGGGGGACCAACTATGGCTACACCTTC. The whole variable domain, remainder taken from reference TRBV5-1 and TRBJ1-2, is KAGVTQTPRYLIKTRGQQVTLSCSPISGHRSVSWYQQTPGQGLQFLFEYFSETQRNKGNFPGRFSGRQFSNSRSEMNVSTLELGDSALYLCASSLAGGTNYGYTFGSGTRLTVV.

V is TRBV20-1 and J is TRBJ2-5; D gene unclear. The CDR3 contains 11 residues. CDR1 and CDR2 from the germline V gene are DFQATT and SNEGSKA (reference sequence). The V end was cut by 2 bases, the J end by 5 bases, with 6 bases between. In DNA, the CDR3 is TGCAGTGCTAGAATCAGGGAGACCCAGTACTTC. Translated, it gives CSARIRETQYF.

This clone was observed a few times. V is TRBV9 and J is TRBJ1-1, with D maybe TRBD1 (6 bases). With 4 bases removed from V and 1 base from J, the gap between germline ends came to 11 bases. The length of the CDR3 is 14 residues. The germline V gene has CDR1 SGDLS and CDR2 YYNGEE. The CDR3 region is CASSPTDRNTEAFF. The CDR3 DNA sequence: TGTGCCAGCAGCCCAACGGACAGGAACACTGAAGCTTTCTTT.

CDR3 nucleotide sequence: TGCGCCAGCAGCCAAGAACCGGGACAGGGGGCGCGGGATACGCAGTATTTT. Encoded protein: CASSQEPGQGARDTQYF. The chain recombines TRBV4-1 with TRBJ2-3, with 12 bases matching TRBD1. Germline V lookup: CDR1 MGHRA, CDR2 YSYEKL. J lost 6 bases, V lost 0 bases, and 7 bases had no gene match. The CDR3 is 17 residues long.

The V call is TRBV30, the J call TRBJ1-5, with 12 bases aligning to TRBD1. The length of the CDR3 is 16 residues. Germline trimming cut 3 bases from V and 6 bases from J; bases unmatched to any gene: 9. The V gene's germline CDR1 is GTSNPN and CDR2 SVGIG (reference sequence). The CDR3 reads CAWRPGDRGRLQPQHF. The CDR3 DNA follows: TGTGCCTGGAGGCCCGGGGACAGGGGGCGTCTTCAGCCCCAGCATTTT.

This clone showed up just a few times. The genes are TRBV7-9 and TRBJ2-1; maybe TRBD2 (6 bases). The CDR3 is made up of 13 amino acids. Germline CDR1 reads SEHNR; CDR2 reads FQNEAQ (reference sequence). The V end lost 5 bases, the J end lost 4 bases, and 9 bases lay between the germline ends. CDR3 in amino acids: CASSSSGYNEQFF. Written as DNA, the CDR3 is TGTGCCAGCAGCAGTAGCGGTTACAATGAGCAGTTCTTC. Together with reference TRBV7-9 and TRBJ2-1, the CDR3 gives the full variable domain: DTGVSQNPRHKITKRGQNVTFRCDPISEHNRLYWYRQTLGQGPEFLTYFQNEAQLEKSRLLSDRFSAERPKGSFSTLEIQRTEQGDSAMYLCASSSSGYNEQFFGPGTRLTVL.

The table lists this clone with a few counts. The genes are TRBV5-4 and TRBJ2-2; TRBD2 matches at 13 bases. CDR3 length: 16 amino acids. Trimming at V came to 5 bases and at J to 5 bases, leaving 6 bases not matched to a gene. Germline CDR1 is SGHNT and CDR2 is YYREEE (reference sequence). The CDR3 nucleotides read TGTGCCAGCAGTACGGGACTAGCGGGACTAACCGGGGAGCTGTTTTTT. Its protein is CASSTGLAGLTGELFF.

This clone was detected a few times. This rearrangement joins TRBV4-2 to TRBJ1-1; 8 bases line up with TRBD1. With 4 bases clipped from V and 8 bases from J, the junction kept 12 bases outside the gene matches. Germline-derived CDR1 and CDR2 are LGHNA and YNFKEQ. The CDR3 runs 15 residues. Here the CDR3 reads CASSPGTGVLAEAFF. The CDR3 DNA follows: TGTGCCAGCAGCCCCGGGACAGGCGTCCTCGCCGAAGCTTTCTTT.

CDR3 sequence (DNA): TGTGCCAGTAGTATGAAGTGGGGGGGGCAGGTGACCCAGTACTTC. As protein: CASSMKWGGQVTQYF. This chain links TRBV19 with TRBJ2-5; tentatively, D is TRBD2 (7 bases). Per the germline V gene, CDR1 is LNHDA and CDR2 is SQIVND (reference sequence). The CDR3 is made up of 15 amino acids. Deletions cut 3 bases from V and 7 bases from J, with 18 bases between.

CDR3 bases: TGCGCCAGCAGAGGACAGGGGGCGAGCACTGAAGCTTTCTTT. As protein: CASRGQGASTEAFF. The genes are TRBV5-1 and TRBJ1-1, with TRBD1 matching over 11 bases. Germline lookup yields CDR1 SGHRS and CDR2 YFSETQ. The CDR3 covers 14 residues. After removal of 5 bases from V and 4 bases from J, the junction contained 4 bases not matched to a gene.